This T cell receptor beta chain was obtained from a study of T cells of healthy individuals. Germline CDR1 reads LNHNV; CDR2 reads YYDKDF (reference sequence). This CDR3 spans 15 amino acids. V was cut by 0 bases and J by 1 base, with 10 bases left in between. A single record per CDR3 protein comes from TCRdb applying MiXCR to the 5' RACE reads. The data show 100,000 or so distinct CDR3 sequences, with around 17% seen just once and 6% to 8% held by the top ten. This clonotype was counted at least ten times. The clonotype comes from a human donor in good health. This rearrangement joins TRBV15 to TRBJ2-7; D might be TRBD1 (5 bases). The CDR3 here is CATSRDRQGSYEQYF. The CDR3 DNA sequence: TGTGCCACCAGCAGAGATCGGCAGGGTTCCTACGAGCAGTACTTC.